This T cell receptor (beta chain) was retrieved from a study of T cell repertoires in cytomegalovirus infection. As for the study in general: Epitope selection comprised recently identified HLA-C-restricted CMV epitopes and well-studied HLA-B-restricted CMV epitopes.

As regards this clonotype: Its antigen is not identified.

CDR3 size: 14 residues. The V gene end was trimmed by 1 base and the J gene end by 6 bases; junction bases not matched to a gene: 5. Germline values: CDR1 SGHAT, CDR2 FQNNGV. One entry per CDR3 protein, called by TCRdb with MiXCR from the reads. The sample has approximately 310,000 distinct CDR3 sequences, about 25% seen once. This clonotype originated in a human donor in good health (CMV status not recorded). Some clones in this sample may be carry-over from other donors' samples. The chain has TRBV11-2 and TRBJ2-7; 8 nucleotides agree with TRBD2. The source was cultured PBMCs, collected from culture after CMV antigen stimulation. The CDR3 DNA is TGTGCCAGCAGCTTAGTGGGACTAGTAAGCGAGCAGTACTTC. Its protein is CASSLVGLVSEQYF.